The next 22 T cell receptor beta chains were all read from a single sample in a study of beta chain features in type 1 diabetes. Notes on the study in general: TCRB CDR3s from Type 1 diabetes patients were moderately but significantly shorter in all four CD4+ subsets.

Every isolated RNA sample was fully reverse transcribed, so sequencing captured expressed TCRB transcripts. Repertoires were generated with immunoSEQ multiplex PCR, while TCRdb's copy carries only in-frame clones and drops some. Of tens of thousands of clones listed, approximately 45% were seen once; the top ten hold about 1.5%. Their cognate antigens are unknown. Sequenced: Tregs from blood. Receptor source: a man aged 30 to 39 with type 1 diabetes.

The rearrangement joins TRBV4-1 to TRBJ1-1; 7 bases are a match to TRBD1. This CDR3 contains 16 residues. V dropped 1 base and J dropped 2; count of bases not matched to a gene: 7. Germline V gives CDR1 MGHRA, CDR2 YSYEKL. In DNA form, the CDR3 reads TGCGCCAGCAGCCAAGTAGAGGGACAGAGTAACACTGAAGCTTTCTTT. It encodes CASSQVEGQSNTEAFF.

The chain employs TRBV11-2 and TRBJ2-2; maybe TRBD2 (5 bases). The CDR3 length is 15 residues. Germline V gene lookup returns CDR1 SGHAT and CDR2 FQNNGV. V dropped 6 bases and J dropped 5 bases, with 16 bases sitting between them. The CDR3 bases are TGTGCCAGCAGTTTCGGAGGAATCTTGACCGGGGAGCTGTTTTTT. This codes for CASSFGGILTGELFF.

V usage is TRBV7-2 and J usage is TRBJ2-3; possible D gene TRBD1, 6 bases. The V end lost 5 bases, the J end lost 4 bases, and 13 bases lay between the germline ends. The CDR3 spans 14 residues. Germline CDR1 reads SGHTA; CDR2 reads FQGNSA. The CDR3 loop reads CASSQGFGPDTQYF. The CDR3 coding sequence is TGTGCCAGCAGCCAGGGGTTCGGGCCAGATACGCAGTATTTT.

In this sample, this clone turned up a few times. CDR3 nucleotides: TGCGCCAGCAGCTTGGCTCTGACTAGCGGGACCTACAATGAGCAGTTCTTC. Protein product: CASSLALTSGTYNEQFF. The V gene is TRBV5-1, the J gene TRBJ2-1; 11 nucleotides agree with TRBD2. The CDR3 is made up of 17 amino acids. Germline CDR1 is SGHRS and CDR2 is YFSETQ. The ends lost 0 bases at V and 2 bases at J; junction bases unmatched: 4. Complete variable domain (other parts from reference TRBV5-1 and TRBJ2-1): KAGVTQTPRYLIKTRGQQVTLSCSPISGHRSVSWYQQTPGQGLQFLFEYFSETQRNKGNFPGRFSGRQFSNSRSEMNVSTLELGDSALYLCASSLALTSGTYNEQFFGPGTRLTVL.

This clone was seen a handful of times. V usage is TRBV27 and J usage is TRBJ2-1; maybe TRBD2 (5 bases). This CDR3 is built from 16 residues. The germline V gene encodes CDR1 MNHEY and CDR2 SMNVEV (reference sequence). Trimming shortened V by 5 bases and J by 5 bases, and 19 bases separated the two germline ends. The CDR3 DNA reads TGTGCCAGCAGTCCATACACTAGTGTTACAGACAATGAGCAGTTCTTC. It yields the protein CASSPYTSVTDNEQFF.

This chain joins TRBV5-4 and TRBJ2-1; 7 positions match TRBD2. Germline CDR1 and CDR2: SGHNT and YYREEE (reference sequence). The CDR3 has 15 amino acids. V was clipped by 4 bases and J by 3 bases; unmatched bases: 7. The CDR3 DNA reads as TGTGCCAGCAGCCCGCGACTAGCCGTCTACAATGAGCAGTTCTTC. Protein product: CASSPRLAVYNEQFF.

The CDR3 loop is CASSLHPNRGGRYEQYF. The CDR3 DNA follows: TGTGCCAGCAGCCTCCACCCCAACAGGGGAGGAAGGTACGAGCAGTACTTC. The V call is TRBV7-8, the J call TRBJ2-7, with a weak D call TRBD1 (7 bases). This CDR3 region has 17 residues. CDR1 SGHVS and CDR2 FQNEAQ come from the germline V gene. V lost 5 bases, J lost 4 bases, and 24 bases lay in between.

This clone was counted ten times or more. CDR3 sequence reads: CASSEGRKPGQPQHF. Here the CDR3 DNA reads TGTGCCAGCAGTGAAGGACGGAAGCCCGGGCAGCCCCAGCATTTT. The rearrangement links TRBV6-1 to TRBJ1-5; D is uncertain. Trimming shortened V by 1 base and J by 7 bases, and 14 bases separated the two germline ends. Germline assignment: CDR1 MNHNS and CDR2 SASEGT. CDR3 length: 15 residues.

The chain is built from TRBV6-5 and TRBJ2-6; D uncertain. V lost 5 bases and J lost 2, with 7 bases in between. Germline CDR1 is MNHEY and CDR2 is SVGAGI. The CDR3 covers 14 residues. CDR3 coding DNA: TGTGCCAGCAGTGTTTCGGCTGGGGCCAACGTCCTGACTTTC. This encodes CASSVSAGANVLTF.

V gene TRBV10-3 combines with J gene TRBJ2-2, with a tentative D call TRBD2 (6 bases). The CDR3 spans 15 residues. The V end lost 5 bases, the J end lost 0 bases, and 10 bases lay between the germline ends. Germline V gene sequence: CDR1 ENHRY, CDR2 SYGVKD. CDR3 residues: CAISSSAPNTGELFF. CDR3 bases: TGTGCCATCAGTTCTAGCGCCCCGAACACCGGGGAGCTGTTTTTT.

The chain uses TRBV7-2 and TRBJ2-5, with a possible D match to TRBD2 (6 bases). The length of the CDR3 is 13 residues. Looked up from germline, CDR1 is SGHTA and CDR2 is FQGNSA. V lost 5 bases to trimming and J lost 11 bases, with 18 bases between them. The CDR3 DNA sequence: TGTGCCAGCAGCCAACGGGCGGGGAATGAGCAGTACTTC. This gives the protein CASSQRAGNEQYF.

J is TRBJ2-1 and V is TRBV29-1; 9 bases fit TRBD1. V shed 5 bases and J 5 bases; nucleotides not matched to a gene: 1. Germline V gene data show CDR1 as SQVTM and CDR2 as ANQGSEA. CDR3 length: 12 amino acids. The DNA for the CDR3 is TGCAGCGTTTGGGACAGGGACAATGAGCAGTTCTTC. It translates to CSVWDRDNEQFF.

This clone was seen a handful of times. This chain's CDR3 is CASSSRSGRAYEQYF. For the CDR3, the DNA is TGTGCCAGCAGCTCCCGGAGCGGGAGGGCCTACGAGCAGTACTTC. The chain joins TRBV7-8 to TRBJ2-7; 10 bases align to TRBD2. CDR3 size: 15 residues. Germline trimming cut 4 bases from V and 2 bases from J; bases unmatched to any gene: 5. The germline gives CDR1 SGHVS, CDR2 FQNEAQ.

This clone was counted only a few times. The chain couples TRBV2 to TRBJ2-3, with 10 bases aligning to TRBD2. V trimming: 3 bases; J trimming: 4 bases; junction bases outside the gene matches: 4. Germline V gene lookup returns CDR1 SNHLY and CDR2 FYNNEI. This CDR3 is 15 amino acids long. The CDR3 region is CASSDPSGSSDTQYF. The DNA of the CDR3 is TGTGCCAGCAGTGACCCTAGCGGGAGCTCAGATACGCAGTATTTT.

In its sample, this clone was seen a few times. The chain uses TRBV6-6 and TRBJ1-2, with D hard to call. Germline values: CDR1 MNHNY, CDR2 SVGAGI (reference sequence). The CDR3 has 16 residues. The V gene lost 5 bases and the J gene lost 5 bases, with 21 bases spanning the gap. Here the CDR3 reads CASSPNLKPGGYGYTF. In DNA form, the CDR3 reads TGTGCCAGCAGTCCTAACTTGAAGCCCGGAGGGTATGGCTACACCTTC.

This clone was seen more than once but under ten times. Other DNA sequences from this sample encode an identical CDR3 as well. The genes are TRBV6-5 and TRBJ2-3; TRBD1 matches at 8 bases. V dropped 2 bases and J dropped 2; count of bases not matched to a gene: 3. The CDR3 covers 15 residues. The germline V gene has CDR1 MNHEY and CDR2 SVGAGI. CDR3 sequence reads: CASSYGRGPTDTQYF. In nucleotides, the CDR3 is TGTGCCAGCAGTTACGGCAGGGGGCCCACAGATACGCAGTATTTT.

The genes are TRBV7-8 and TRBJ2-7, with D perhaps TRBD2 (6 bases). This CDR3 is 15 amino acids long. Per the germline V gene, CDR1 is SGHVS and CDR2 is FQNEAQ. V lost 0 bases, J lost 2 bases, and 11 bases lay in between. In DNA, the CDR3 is TGTGCCAGCAGCTTAGCTTTTGGGACTGCCTACGAGCAGTACTTC. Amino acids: CASSLAFGTAYEQYF.

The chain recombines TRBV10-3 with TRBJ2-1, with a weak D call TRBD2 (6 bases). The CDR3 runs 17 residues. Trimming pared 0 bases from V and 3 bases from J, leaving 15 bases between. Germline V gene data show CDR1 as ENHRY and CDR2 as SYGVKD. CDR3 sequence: CAISESGTGDIYNEQFF. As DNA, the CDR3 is TGTGCCATCAGTGAGTCGGGGACGGGAGACATCTACAATGAGCAGTTCTTC.

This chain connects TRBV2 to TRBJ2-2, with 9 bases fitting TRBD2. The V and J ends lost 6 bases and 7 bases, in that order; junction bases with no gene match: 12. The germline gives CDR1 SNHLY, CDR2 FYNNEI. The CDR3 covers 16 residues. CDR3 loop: CASSLWAGGPGGELFF. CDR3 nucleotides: TGTGCCAGCAGCCTCTGGGCGGGAGGGCCGGGCGGGGAGCTGTTTTTT.

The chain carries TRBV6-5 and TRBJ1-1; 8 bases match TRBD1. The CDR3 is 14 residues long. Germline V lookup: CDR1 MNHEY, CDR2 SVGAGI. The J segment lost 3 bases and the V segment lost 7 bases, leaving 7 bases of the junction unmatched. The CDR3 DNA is TGTGCCAGCATCAATGACAGGGGTTACACTGAAGCTTTCTTT. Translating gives CASINDRGYTEAFF.

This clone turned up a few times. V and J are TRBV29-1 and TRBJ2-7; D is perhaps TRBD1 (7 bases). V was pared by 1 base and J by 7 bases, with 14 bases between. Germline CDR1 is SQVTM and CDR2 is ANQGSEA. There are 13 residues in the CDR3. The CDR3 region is CSVEVQEGAEQYF. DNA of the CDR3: TGCAGCGTTGAAGTTCAGGAGGGGGCGGAGCAGTACTTC.

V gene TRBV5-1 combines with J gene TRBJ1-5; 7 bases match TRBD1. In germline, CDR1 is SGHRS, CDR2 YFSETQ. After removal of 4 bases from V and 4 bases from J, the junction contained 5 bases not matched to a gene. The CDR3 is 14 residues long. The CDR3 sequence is CASSPGQPNQPQHF. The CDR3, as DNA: TGCGCCAGCAGCCCGGGACAGCCTAATCAGCCCCAGCATTTT. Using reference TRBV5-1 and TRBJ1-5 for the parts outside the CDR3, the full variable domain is KAGVTQTPRYLIKTRGQQVTLSCSPISGHRSVSWYQQTPGQGLQFLFEYFSETQRNKGNFPGRFSGRQFSNSRSEMNVSTLELGDSALYLCASSPGQPNQPQHFGDGTRLSIL.